The next 12 T cell receptor beta chains were all read from a single sample in a study of blood T cell repertoires in COVID-19. Method: immunoSEQ multiplex PCR; TCRdb's copy keeps in-frame clones and lacks some. This table has about 300,000 clones, 65% to 90% appearing once. The sequencing sample was made of PBMCs or T cells enriched from blood (not recorded which). The source of these receptors is a woman aged 18-29 years who had recovered from COVID-19.

The chain uses TRBV6-5 and TRBJ1-2; the D is unclear. The CDR3 is 11 amino acids. With 6 bases removed from V and 4 bases from J, the gap between germline ends came to 6 bases. The V gene's germline CDR1 is MNHEY and CDR2 SVGAGI. CDR3 region: CASSSSYGYTF. The DNA of the CDR3 is TGTGCCAGCAGCTCTAGCTATGGCTACACCTTC.

The gene calls are TRBV30 and TRBJ2-3; 7 bases map to TRBD2. Per germline, CDR1 GTSNPN and CDR2 SVGIG (reference sequence). J was trimmed by 6 bases and V by 2 bases; bases with no gene match: 8. This CDR3 spans 14 amino acids. The chain's CDR3 is CAWSKSSGGDTQYF. The CDR3 DNA sequence: TGTGCCTGGAGTAAGTCTAGCGGAGGGGATACGCAGTATTTT. Variable domain in full (rest from reference TRBV30 and TRBJ2-3): SQTIHQWPATLVQPVGSPLSLECTVEGTSNPNLYWYRQAAGRGLQLLFYSVGIGQISSEVPQNLSASRPQDRQFILSSKKLLLSDSGFYLCAWSKSSGGDTQYFGPGTRLTVL.

The chain is built from TRBV5-1 and TRBJ1-1; no reliable D call. V shed 0 bases and J shed 8 bases, with 11 bases lying between them. Looked up from germline, CDR1 is SGHRS and CDR2 is YFSETQ. The CDR3 has 13 residues. The CDR3 here is CASSLAFTEEAFF. CDR3 sequence (DNA): TGCGCCAGCAGCTTGGCCTTTACGGAGGAAGCTTTCTTT.

The V call is TRBV2, the J call TRBJ1-1, with D tentatively TRBD1 (5 bases). CDR1 and CDR2 from the germline V gene are SNHLY and FYNNEI. Trimming pared 5 bases from V and 0 bases from J, leaving 10 bases between. The CDR3 is 14 amino acids. The CDR3, as DNA: TGTGCCAGCAGTCAGGGTAAGGTGAACACTGAAGCTTTCTTT. It encodes CASSQGKVNTEAFF.

This chain connects TRBV5-8 to TRBJ2-5; 9 nucleotides match TRBD2. After removal of 0 bases from V and 7 bases from J, the junction contained 7 bases not matched to a gene. The CDR3 has 15 amino acids. The germline CDR1 and CDR2 sequences are SGHTS and YDEGEE. The CDR3 sequence is CASSLEPSGAGTQYF. As DNA, the CDR3 is TGTGCCAGCAGCTTGGAGCCTAGCGGGGCGGGGACCCAGTACTTC.

The gene calls are TRBV4-1 and TRBJ2-3; TRBD2 matches at 12 bases. The junction had 11 bases not matched to a gene; V was cut back by 4 bases and J by 6 bases. Germline V gene data show CDR1 as MGHRA and CDR2 as YSYEKL. The length of the CDR3 is 17 residues. This CDR3 reads CASSPGASGGAYDTQYF. CDR3 DNA sequence: TGCGCCAGCAGCCCCGGGGCTAGCGGGGGGGCATATGATACGCAGTATTTT.

This clone was detected once. This rearrangement joins TRBV3-1 (or the pseudogene TRBV3-2) to TRBJ1-2; D call uncertain. The CDR3 length is 12 residues. Germline values: CDR1 LGHDT, CDR2 YNNKEL (reference sequence). V lost 3 bases and J lost 6, with 8 bases in between. CDR3 bases: TGTGCCAGCAGCCACGTGCGGAATGGCTACACCTTC. The encoded protein is CASSHVRNGYTF.

This clone occurred once. The CDR3 region is CASSLGQGWDGYTF. CDR3 DNA sequence: TGCGCCAGCAGCTTAGGACAGGGATGGGATGGCTACACCTTC. The genes are TRBV5-1 and TRBJ1-2, with 8 bases fitting TRBD1. The germline gives CDR1 SGHRS, CDR2 YFSETQ. There are 14 residues in the CDR3. With V trimmed by 2 bases and J by 6 bases, 6 bases remained unmatched.

The chain is built from TRBV19 and TRBJ1-1, with D possibly TRBD1 on 6 matching bases. Germline loops: CDR1 LNHDA, CDR2 SQIVND (reference sequence). The CDR3 extends over 12 amino acids. Trimming stripped 7 bases from V and 7 bases from J, with 13 bases between. The CDR3 loop reads CASTWGLREAFF. In nucleotides, the CDR3 is TGTGCCAGTACGTGGGGGCTCCGTGAAGCTTTCTTT.

This chain connects TRBV5-6 to TRBJ2-7, with D possibly being TRBD2 (6 bases). V was clipped by 1 base and J by 0 bases, with 8 bases between them. Germline CDR1 SGHDT, CDR2 YYEEEE. The CDR3 has 14 amino acids. Written as DNA, the CDR3 is TGTGCCAGCAGCTTGAGGGACTTCTCCTACGAGCAGTACTTC. This encodes CASSLRDFSYEQYF.

The chain links TRBV10-3 to TRBJ1-2; perhaps TRBD1 as D (6 bases). V dropped 6 bases and J dropped 8 bases, with 19 bases sitting between them. The CDR3 is 14 amino acids. The germline V gene encodes CDR1 ENHRY and CDR2 SYGVKD. CDR3 protein: CAIRGDTPSWGYTF. In DNA, the CDR3 is TGTGCCATCAGAGGGGACACACCTTCCTGGGGCTACACCTTC.

V usage is TRBV5-1 and J usage is TRBJ1-5, with 8 nucleotides matching TRBD1. Germline V gene data show CDR1 as SGHRS and CDR2 as YFSETQ. The CDR3 is made up of 15 amino acids. Trimming took 4 bases from V and 5 from J; bases not matched to a gene: 8. CDR3 coding DNA: TGCGCCAGCAGCAGCACCGGGACAGGAGATCAGCCCCAGCATTTT. As protein: CASSSTGTGDQPQHF. Complete variable domain (other parts from reference TRBV5-1 and TRBJ1-5): KAGVTQTPRYLIKTRGQQVTLSCSPISGHRSVSWYQQTPGQGLQFLFEYFSETQRNKGNFPGRFSGRQFSNSRSEMNVSTLELGDSALYLCASSSTGTGDQPQHFGDGTRLSIL.